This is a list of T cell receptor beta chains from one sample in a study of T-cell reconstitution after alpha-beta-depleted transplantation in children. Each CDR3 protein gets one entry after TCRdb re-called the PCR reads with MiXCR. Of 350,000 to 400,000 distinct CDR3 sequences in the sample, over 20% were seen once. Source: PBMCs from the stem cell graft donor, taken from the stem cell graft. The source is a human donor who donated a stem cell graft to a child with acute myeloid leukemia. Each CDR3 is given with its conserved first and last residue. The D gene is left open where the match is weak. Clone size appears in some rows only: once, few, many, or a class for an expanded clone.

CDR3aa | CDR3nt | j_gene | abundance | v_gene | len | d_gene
CASSLDWSTDTQYF | TGCGCCAGCAGCTTGGATTGGAGCACAGATACGCAGTATTTT | TRBJ2-3 | NA | TRBV5-1 | 14 | NA
CASSKDLNQPQHF | TGTGCCAGCAGCAAGGACCTTAATCAGCCCCAGCATTTT | TRBJ1-5 | NA | TRBV7-2 | 13 | NA
CSVLVGRASGELFF | TGCAGCGTGTTAGTCGGGAGGGCCAGCGGGGAGCTGTTTTTT | TRBJ2-2 | many | TRBV29-1 | 14 | TRBD2
CATSRDGAAAVQYF | TGTGCCACCAGCAGAGATGGGGCAGCCGCTGTACAGTACTTC | TRBJ2-7 | many | TRBV15 | 14 | NA
CSAEPAGETEAFF | TGCAGCGCCGAGCCCGCAGGGGAAACTGAAGCTTTCTTT | TRBJ1-1 | NA | TRBV29-1 | 13 | NA
CASSLVTAGGLGEQFF | TGTGCCAGCAGCCTGGTGACAGCGGGAGGGCTTGGTGAGCAGTTCTTC | TRBJ2-1 | NA | TRBV11-2 | 16 | TRBD2
CASMEVAGNEQFF | TGTGCCAGCATGGAGGTAGCGGGCAATGAGCAGTTCTTC | TRBJ2-1 | few | TRBV12-3/TRBV12-4 | 13 | TRBD2
CASSLAGNILDEQYF | TGCGCCAGCAGCTTGGCCGGGAATATCCTAGACGAGCAGTACTTC | TRBJ2-7 | NA | TRBV5-1 | 15 | NA
CATGQGTEQYF | TGTGCCACCGGACAGGGGACCGAGCAGTACTTC | TRBJ2-7 | few | TRBV24-1 | 11 | TRBD1
CSVTPGLASYNEQFF | TGCAGCGTTACACCGGGACTAGCGTCCTACAATGAGCAGTTCTTC | TRBJ2-1 | many | TRBV29-1 | 15 | TRBD2
CASSKAGLNTGELFF | TGTGCCAGCAGTAAGGCGGGATTGAACACCGGGGAGCTGTTTTTT | TRBJ2-2 | few | TRBV12-3/TRBV12-4 | 15 | NA
CASSSSGRRETQYF | TGTGCCAGCAGCTCTAGCGGGAGAAGAGAGACCCAGTACTTC | TRBJ2-5 | few | TRBV6-2/TRBV6-3 | 14 | TRBD2
CSAVGGLNTEAFF | TGCAGTGCTGTTGGGGGCCTGAACACTGAAGCTTTCTTT | TRBJ1-1 | NA | TRBV20-1 | 13 | NA
CASSSTVSSTDTQYF | TGCGCCAGCAGCTCGACAGTCTCTAGCACAGATACGCAGTATTTT | TRBJ2-3 | NA | TRBV5-1 | 15 | NA
CASSEGSDYQPQHF | TGTGCCAGCAGTGAAGGTAGTGACTATCAGCCCCAGCATTTT | TRBJ1-5 | NA | TRBV6-1 | 14 | NA
CASKPNSGSYEQYF | TGCGCCAGCAAGCCAAATAGCGGGAGCTACGAGCAGTACTTC | TRBJ2-7 | NA | TRBV5-1 | 14 | TRBD2
CASSFPGDQPQHF | TGTGCCAGCAGCTTTCCAGGAGATCAGCCCCAGCATTTT | TRBJ1-5 | few | TRBV7-2 | 13 | NA
CSTTSGRGEQYF | TGCAGCACTACTAGCGGGAGGGGCGAGCAGTACTTC | TRBJ2-7 | many | TRBV29-1 | 12 | TRBD2
CASTVLGAYEQYF | TGTGCCAGCACCGTACTGGGGGCCTACGAGCAGTACTTC | TRBJ2-7 | NA | TRBV7-8 | 13 | NA
CSVEEFHRVSGNTIYF | TGCAGCGTTGAAGAATTCCACAGGGTCTCTGGAAACACCATATATTTT | TRBJ1-3 | NA | TRBV29-1 | 16 | NA
CSASRGGETQYF | TGCAGTGCTAGTAGGGGTGGGGAGACCCAGTACTTC | TRBJ2-5 | many | TRBV20-1 | 12 | NA
CASSPRQGGGYTF | TGTGCCAGCAGTCCAAGACAGGGAGGTGGCTACACCTTC | TRBJ1-2 | many | TRBV12-3/TRBV12-4 | 13 | TRBD1
CSVVKSDTQYF | TGCAGCGTTGTCAAGTCAGATACGCAGTATTTT | TRBJ2-3 | NA | TRBV29-1 | 11 | NA
CASSPILADTGELFF | TGTGCCAGCTCACCAATACTAGCAGACACCGGGGAGCTGTTTTTT | TRBJ2-2 | NA | TRBV18 | 15 | NA
CASSLLAGDTQYF | TGTGCCAGCAGTTTACTAGCCGGAGATACGCAGTATTTT | TRBJ2-3 | many | TRBV12-3/TRBV12-4 | 13 | NA
CASSHGGLADSYNEQFF | TGTGCCAGCAGCCATGGGGGGCTAGCGGACTCCTACAATGAGCAGTTCTTC | TRBJ2-1 | few | TRBV16 | 17 | NA
CSARDWTGSFADTQYF | TGCAGTGCTAGAGATTGGACAGGGAGTTTCGCAGATACGCAGTATTTT | TRBJ2-3 | many | TRBV20-1 | 16 | TRBD1
CASSPQGAVGTKNNQYF | TGTGCCAGCTCACCACAGGGAGCGGTCGGGACCAAAAACAATCAGTACTTC | TRBJ2-4 | NA | TRBV18 | 17 | NA
CASSLGLAAEQYF | TGTGCCAGCAGCCTGGGACTAGCGGCCGAGCAGTACTTC | TRBJ2-7 | few | TRBV3-1 | 13 | TRBD2
CASSPQDIRAVYEQFF | TGTGCCAGCTCACCGCAGGACATCCGCGCGGTTTATGAGCAGTTCTTC | TRBJ2-1 | NA | TRBV18 | 16 | NA
CSVESGGAFEQFF | TGCAGCGTTGAGTCAGGGGGGGCCTTTGAGCAGTTCTTC | TRBJ2-1 | NA | TRBV29-1 | 13 | NA
CASSPKRQNYEQYF | TGTGCCAGCAGCCCCAAACGACAGAACTACGAGCAGTACTTC | TRBJ2-7 | NA | TRBV7-8 | 14 | NA
CASRGRDRHNEKLFF | TGTGCCAGCAGGGGCCGGGACAGGCATAATGAAAAACTGTTTTTT | TRBJ1-4 | NA | TRBV12-3/TRBV12-4 | 15 | TRBD1
CASTEGGRGTTGELFF | TGTGCCAGCACCGAGGGGGGCAGGGGGACCACCGGGGAGCTGTTTTTT | TRBJ2-2 | few | TRBV25-1 | 16 | NA
CASSSSTGINQPQHF | NA | TRBJ1-5 | few | TRBV28 | 15 | NA
CSARAGIGYQPQHF | TGCAGTGCTAGAGCCGGGATAGGTTATCAGCCCCAGCATTTT | TRBJ1-5 | many | TRBV20-1 | 14 | NA
CASRTQDTQYF | TGCGCCAGCAGAACCCAAGATACGCAGTATTTT | TRBJ2-3 | few | TRBV5-1 | 11 | NA
CSVEAWDTQYF | TGCAGCGTTGAAGCGTGGGATACGCAGTATTTT | TRBJ2-3 | many | TRBV29-1 | 11 | NA
CSASGTPGVTEAFF | TGCAGTGCCTCCGGGACCCCCGGAGTCACTGAAGCTTTCTTT | TRBJ1-1 | NA | TRBV20-1 | 14 | NA
CASSRDRANVLTF | TGTGCCAGCAGCCGAGATAGGGCCAACGTCCTGACTTTC | TRBJ2-6 | few | TRBV11-2 | 13 | NA
CASSPGGGQPQHF | TGTGCCAGCAGCCCAGGGGGAGGTCAGCCCCAGCATTTT | TRBJ1-5 | many | TRBV12-3/TRBV12-4 | 13 | TRBD1
CASRMTGRENTEAFF | TGTGCCAGCAGGATGACAGGGAGAGAGAACACTGAAGCTTTCTTT | TRBJ1-1 | many | TRBV6-4 | 15 | TRBD1
CASTAQDYGYTF | TGTGCCAGCACCGCACAAGACTATGGCTACACCTTC | TRBJ1-2 | few | TRBV28 | 12 | NA
CASSFNSGSDTQYF | TGTGCCAGCAGTTTCAATAGCGGGAGTGATACGCAGTATTTT | TRBJ2-3 | many | TRBV12-3/TRBV12-4 | 14 | TRBD2
CSAVGTSGSSYNEQFF | TGCAGTGCTGTCGGGACTAGCGGTAGCTCCTACAATGAGCAGTTCTTC | TRBJ2-1 | many | TRBV20-1 | 16 | TRBD2